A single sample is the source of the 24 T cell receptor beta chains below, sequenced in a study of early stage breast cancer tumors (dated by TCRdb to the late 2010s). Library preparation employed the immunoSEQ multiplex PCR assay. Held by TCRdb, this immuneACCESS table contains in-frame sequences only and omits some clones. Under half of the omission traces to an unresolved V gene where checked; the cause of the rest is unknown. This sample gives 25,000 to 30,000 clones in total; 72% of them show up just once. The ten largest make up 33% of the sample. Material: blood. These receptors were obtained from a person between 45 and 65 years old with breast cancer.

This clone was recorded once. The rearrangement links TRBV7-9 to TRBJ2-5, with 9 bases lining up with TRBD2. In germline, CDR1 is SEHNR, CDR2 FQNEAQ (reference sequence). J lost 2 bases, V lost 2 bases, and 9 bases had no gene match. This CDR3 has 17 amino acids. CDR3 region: CASSLNGISGGQETQYF. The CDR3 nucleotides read TGTGCCAGCAGCTTAAATGGAATTAGCGGGGGACAAGAGACCCAGTACTTC.

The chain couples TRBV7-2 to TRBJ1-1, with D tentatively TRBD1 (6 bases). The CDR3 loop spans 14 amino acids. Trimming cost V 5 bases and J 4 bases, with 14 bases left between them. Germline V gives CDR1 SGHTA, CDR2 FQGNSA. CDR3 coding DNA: TGTGCCAGCAGCACAAGGCGGGGGGCCACTGAAGCTTTCTTT. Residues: CASSTRRGATEAFF.

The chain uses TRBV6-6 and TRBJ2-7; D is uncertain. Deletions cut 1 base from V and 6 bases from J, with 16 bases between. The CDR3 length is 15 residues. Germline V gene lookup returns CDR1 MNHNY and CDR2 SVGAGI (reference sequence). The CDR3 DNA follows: TGTGCCAGCAGTTACTATGTACCCCCCGCAGGCGAGCAGTACTTC. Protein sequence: CASSYYVPPAGEQYF.

CDR3 amino acids: CASSPGGNGYTF. In DNA form, the CDR3 reads TGTGCCAGCAGCCCTGGGGGGAATGGCTACACCTTC. The chain links TRBV27 to TRBJ1-2, with a weak D call TRBD1 (5 bases). Trimming took 6 bases from V and 6 from J, leaving 11 bases between them. This CDR3 is built from 12 residues. Per the germline V gene, CDR1 is MNHEY and CDR2 is SMNVEV (reference sequence).

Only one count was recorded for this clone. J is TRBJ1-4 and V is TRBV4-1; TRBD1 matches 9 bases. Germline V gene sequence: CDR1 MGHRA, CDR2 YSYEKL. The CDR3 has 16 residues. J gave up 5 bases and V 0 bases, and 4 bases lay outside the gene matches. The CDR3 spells CASSQEGGTGNEKLFF. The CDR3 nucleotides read TGCGCCAGCAGCCAAGAGGGTGGGACAGGGAATGAAAAACTGTTTTTT.

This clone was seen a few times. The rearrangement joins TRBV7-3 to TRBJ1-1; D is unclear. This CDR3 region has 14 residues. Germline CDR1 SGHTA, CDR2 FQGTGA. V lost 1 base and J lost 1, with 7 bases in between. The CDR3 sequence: CASSLNPGNTEAFF. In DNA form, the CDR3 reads TGTGCCAGCAGCTTAAACCCAGGGAACACTGAAGCTTTCTTT.

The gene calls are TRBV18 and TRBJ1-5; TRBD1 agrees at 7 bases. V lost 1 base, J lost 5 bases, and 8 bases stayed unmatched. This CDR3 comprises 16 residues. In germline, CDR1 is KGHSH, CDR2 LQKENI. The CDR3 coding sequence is TGTGCCAGCTCACCACAGCAGGGGGGGGAAGATCAGCCCCAGCATTTT. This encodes CASSPQQGGEDQPQHF.

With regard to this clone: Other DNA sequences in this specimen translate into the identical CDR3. This CDR3 reads CASSLTFGNTEAFF. The CDR3, as DNA: TGTGCCAGCAGCCTCACCTTCGGGAACACTGAAGCTTTCTTT. V gene TRBV9 combines with J gene TRBJ1-1; D gene uncertain. From germline, CDR1 is SGDLS and CDR2 YYNGEE. V was trimmed by 4 bases and J by 1 base, leaving 11 bases between them. This CDR3 contains 14 residues.

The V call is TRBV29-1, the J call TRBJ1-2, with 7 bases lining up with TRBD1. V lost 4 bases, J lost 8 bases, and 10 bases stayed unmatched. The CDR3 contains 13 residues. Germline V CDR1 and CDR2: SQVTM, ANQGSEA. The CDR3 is CSVAGEGARGYTF. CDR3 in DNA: TGCAGCGTTGCAGGGGAGGGGGCGAGAGGCTACACCTTC. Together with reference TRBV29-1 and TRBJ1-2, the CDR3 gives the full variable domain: SAVISQKPSRDICQRGTSLTIQCQVDSQVTMMFWYRQQPGQSLTLIATANQGSEATYESGFVIDKFPISRPNLTFSTLTVSNMSPEDSSIYLCSVAGEGARGYTFGSGTRLTVV.

The CDR3 loop reads CASSPSGTETQYF. The CDR3 DNA sequence: TGCGCCAGCAGCCCTAGCGGGACTGAGACCCAGTACTTC. The chain combines TRBV4-1 with TRBJ2-5; 9 nucleotides align to TRBD2. Per the germline V gene, CDR1 is MGHRA and CDR2 is YSYEKL. Unmatched junction bases numbered 2, after V lost 4 bases and J lost 5 bases. This CDR3 comprises 13 residues.

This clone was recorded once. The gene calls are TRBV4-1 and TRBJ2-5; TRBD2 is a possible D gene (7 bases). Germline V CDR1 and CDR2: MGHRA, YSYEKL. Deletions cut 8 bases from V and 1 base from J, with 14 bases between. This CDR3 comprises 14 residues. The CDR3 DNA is TGCGCCAGCGCGGGGGCCCCAGGCCAAGAGACCCAGTACTTC. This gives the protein CASAGAPGQETQYF.

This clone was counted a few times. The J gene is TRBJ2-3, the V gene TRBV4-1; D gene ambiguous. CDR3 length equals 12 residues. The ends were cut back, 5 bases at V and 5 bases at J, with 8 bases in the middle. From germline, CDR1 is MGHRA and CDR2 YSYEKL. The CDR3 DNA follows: TGCGCCAGCAGCTTGATTGGAGATACGCAGTATTTT. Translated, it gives CASSLIGDTQYF.

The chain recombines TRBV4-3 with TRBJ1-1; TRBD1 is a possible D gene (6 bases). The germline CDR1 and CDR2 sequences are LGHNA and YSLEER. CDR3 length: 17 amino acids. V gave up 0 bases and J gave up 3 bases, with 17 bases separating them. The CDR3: CASSQERGVLSDTEAFF. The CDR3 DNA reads TGCGCCAGCAGCCAAGAAAGGGGGGTTCTCTCAGACACTGAAGCTTTCTTT.

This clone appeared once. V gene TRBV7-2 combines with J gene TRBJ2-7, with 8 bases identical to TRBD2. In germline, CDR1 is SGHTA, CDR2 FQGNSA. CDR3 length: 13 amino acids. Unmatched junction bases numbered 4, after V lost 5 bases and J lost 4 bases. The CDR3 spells CASSRTSLYEQYF. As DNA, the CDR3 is TGTGCCAGCAGCCGGACTAGCTTGTACGAGCAGTACTTC.

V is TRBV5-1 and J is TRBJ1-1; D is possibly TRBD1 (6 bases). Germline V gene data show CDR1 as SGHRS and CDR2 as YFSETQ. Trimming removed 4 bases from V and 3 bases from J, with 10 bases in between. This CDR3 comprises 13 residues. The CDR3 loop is CASSQQGYTEAFF. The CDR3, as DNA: TGCGCCAGCAGCCAACAGGGATACACTGAAGCTTTCTTT.

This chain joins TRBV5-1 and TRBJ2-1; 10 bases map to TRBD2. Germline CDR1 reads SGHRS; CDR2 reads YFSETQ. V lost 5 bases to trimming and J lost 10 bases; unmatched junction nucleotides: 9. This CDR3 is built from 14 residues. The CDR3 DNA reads TGCGCCAGCAGGCGCGCTAGCGGGAGCGGCGAGCAGTTCTTC. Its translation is CASRRASGSGEQFF.

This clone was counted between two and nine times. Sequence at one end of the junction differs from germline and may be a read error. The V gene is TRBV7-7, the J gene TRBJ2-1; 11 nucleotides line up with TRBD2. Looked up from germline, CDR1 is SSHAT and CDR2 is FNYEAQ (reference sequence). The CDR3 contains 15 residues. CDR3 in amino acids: CASSSTSGVGEEQFF. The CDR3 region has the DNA TGTGCTAGCAGCTCGACTAGCGGGGTTGGGGAGGAGCAGTTCTTC.

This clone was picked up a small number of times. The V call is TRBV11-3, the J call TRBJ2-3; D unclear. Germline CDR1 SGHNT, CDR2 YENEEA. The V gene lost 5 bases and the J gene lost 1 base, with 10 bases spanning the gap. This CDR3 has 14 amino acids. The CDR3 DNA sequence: TGTGCCAGCAGCCTTGGAATGCGCACAGATACGCAGTATTTT. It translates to CASSLGMRTDTQYF.

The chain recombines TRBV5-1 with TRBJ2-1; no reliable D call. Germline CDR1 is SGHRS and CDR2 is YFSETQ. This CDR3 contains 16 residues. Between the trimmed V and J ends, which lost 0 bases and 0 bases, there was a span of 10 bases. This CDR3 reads CASSLVPPSSYNEQFF. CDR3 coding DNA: TGCGCCAGCAGCTTGGTACCCCCCAGCTCCTACAATGAGCAGTTCTTC. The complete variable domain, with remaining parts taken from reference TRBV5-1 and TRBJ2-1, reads KAGVTQTPRYLIKTRGQQVTLSCSPISGHRSVSWYQQTPGQGLQFLFEYFSETQRNKGNFPGRFSGRQFSNSRSEMNVSTLELGDSALYLCASSLVPPSSYNEQFFGPGTRLTVL.

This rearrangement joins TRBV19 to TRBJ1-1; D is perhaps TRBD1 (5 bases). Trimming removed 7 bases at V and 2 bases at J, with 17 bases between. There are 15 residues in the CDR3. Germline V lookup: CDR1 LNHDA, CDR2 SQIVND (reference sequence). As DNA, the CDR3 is TGTGCCAGTACAGATATGGGACGGGCTAACACTGAAGCTTTCTTT. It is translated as CASTDMGRANTEAFF.

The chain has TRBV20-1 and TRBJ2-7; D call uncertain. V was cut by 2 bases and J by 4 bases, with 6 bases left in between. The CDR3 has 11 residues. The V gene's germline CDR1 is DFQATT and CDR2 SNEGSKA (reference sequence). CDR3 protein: CSARKPYEQYF. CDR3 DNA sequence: TGCAGTGCTAGAAAACCTTACGAGCAGTACTTC.

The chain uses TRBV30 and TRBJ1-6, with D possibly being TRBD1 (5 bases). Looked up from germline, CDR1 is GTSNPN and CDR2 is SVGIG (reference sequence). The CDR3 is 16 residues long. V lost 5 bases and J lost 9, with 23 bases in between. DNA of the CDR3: TGTGCCTGGGGCGGCATACAGGTACCCTCCAGTTCACCCCTCCACTTT. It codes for CAWGGIQVPSSSPLHF. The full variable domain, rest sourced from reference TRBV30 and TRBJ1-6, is SQTIHQWPATLVQPVGSPLSLECTVEGTSNPNLYWYRQAAGRGLQLLFYSVGIGQISSEVPQNLSASRPQDRQFILSSKKLLLSDSGFYLCAWGGIQVPSSSPLHFGNGTRLTVT.

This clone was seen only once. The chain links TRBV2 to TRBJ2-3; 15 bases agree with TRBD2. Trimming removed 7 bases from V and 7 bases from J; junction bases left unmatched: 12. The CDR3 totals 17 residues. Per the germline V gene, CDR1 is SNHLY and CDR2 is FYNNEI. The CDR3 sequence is CASTGGLAGGMQNTQYF. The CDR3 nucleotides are TGTGCCAGCACTGGAGGACTAGCGGGAGGGATGCAAAATACGCAGTATTTT.

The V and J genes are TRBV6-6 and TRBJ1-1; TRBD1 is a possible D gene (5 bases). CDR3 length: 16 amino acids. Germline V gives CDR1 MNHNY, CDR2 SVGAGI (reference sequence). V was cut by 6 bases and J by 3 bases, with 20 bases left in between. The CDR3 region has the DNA TGTGCCAGCAGATACCCCCCGGAGGGAGGGGACACTGAAGCTTTCTTT. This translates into CASRYPPEGGDTEAFF.